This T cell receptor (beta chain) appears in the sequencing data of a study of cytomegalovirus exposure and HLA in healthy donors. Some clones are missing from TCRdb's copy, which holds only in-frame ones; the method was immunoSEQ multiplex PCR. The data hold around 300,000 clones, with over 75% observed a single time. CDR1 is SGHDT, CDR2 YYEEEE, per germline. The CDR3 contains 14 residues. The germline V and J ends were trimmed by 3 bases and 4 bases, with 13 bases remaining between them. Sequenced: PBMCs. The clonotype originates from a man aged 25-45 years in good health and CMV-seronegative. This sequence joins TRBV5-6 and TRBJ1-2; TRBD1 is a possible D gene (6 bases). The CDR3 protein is CASSSTGGLYGYTF. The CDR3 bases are TGTGCCAGCAGCTCGACAGGAGGCCTCTATGGCTACACCTTC.